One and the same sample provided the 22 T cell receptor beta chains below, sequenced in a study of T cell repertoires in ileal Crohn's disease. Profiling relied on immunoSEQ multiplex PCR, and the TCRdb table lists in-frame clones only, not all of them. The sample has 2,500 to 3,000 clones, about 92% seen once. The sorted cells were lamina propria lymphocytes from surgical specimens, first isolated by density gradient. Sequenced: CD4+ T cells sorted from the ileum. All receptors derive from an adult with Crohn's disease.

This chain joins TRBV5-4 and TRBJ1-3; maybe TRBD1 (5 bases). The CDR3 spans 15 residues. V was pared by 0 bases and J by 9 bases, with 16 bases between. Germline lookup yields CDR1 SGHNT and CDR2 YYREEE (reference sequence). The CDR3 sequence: CASSLGRPSGTTIYF. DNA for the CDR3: TGTGCCAGCAGCTTGGGGCGTCCGAGCGGGACCACCATATATTTT. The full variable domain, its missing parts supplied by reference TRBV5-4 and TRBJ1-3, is ETGVTQSPTHLIKTRGQQVTLRCSSQSGHNTVSWYQQALGQGPQFIFQYYREEENGRGNFPPRFSGLQFPNYSSELNVNALELDDSALYLCASSLGRPSGTTIYFGEGSWLTVV.

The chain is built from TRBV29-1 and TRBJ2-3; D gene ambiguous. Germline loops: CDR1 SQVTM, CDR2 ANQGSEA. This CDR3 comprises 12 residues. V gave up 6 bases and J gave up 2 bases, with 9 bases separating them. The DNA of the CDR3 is TGCAGCGTCGGAGCCAACACAGATACGCAGTATTTT. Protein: CSVGANTDTQYF.

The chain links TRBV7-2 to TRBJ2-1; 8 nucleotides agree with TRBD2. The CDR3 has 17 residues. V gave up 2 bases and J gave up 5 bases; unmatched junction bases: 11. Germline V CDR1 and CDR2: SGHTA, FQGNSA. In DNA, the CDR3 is TGTGCCAGCAGCTTAACGTCGGGAGGGAATATAGACAATGAGCAGTTCTTC. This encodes CASSLTSGGNIDNEQFF.

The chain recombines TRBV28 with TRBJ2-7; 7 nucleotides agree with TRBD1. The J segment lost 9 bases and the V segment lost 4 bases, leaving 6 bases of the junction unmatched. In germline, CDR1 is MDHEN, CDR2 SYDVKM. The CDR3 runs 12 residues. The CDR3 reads CASSSDRVWQYF. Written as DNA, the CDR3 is TGTGCCAGCAGTTCTGACAGGGTATGGCAGTACTTC.

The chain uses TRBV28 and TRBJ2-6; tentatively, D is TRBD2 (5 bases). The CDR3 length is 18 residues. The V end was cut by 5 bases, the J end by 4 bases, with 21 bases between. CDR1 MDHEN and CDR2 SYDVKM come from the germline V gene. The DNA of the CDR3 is TGTGCCAGCAGTCCGCTTAGGCGGGCCTCGTGGGGGGCCAACGTCCTGACTTTC. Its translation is CASSPLRRASWGANVLTF.

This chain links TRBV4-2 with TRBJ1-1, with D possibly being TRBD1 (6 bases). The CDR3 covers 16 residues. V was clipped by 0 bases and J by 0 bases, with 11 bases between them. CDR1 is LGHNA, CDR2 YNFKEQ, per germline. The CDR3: CASSQESAGVNTEAFF. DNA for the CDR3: TGTGCCAGCAGCCAAGAGTCGGCAGGGGTGAACACTGAAGCTTTCTTT.

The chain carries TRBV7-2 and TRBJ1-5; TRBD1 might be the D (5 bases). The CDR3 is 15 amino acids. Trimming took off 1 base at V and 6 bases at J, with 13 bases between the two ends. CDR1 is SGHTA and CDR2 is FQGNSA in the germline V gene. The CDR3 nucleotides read TGTGCCAGCAGCTTAGAGGAGGGGAGGGCTCAGCCCCAGCATTTT. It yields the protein CASSLEEGRAQPQHF. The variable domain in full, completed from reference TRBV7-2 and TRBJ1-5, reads GAGVSQSPSNKVTEKGKDVELRCDPISGHTALYWYRQSLGQGLEFLIYFQGNSAPDKSGLPSDRFSAERTGGSVSTLTIQRTQQEDSAVYLCASSLEEGRAQPQHFGDGTRLSIL.

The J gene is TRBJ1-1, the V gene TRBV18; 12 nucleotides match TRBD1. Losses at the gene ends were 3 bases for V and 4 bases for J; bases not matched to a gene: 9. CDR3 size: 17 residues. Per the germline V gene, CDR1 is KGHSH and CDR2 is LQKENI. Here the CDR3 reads CASSPTVGTGGITEAFF. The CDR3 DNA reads TGTGCCAGCTCACCCACAGTAGGGACAGGGGGCATCACTGAAGCTTTCTTT.

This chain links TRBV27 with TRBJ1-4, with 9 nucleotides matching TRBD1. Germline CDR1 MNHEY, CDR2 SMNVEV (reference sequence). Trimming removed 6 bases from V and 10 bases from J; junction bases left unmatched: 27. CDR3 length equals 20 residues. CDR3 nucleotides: TGTGCCAGCAGCCCATCCCCCAGCAACAGGGGGCGCGGATCTGTAGGAAAACTGTTTTTT. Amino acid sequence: CASSPSPSNRGRGSVGKLFF.

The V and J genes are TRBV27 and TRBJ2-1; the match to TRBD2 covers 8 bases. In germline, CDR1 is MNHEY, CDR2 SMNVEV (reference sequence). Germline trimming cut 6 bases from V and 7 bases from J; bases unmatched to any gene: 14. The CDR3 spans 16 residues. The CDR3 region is CASRGSGGGKGNEQFF. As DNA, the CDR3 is TGTGCCAGCAGAGGGTCGGGGGGGGGAAAGGGGAATGAGCAGTTCTTC.

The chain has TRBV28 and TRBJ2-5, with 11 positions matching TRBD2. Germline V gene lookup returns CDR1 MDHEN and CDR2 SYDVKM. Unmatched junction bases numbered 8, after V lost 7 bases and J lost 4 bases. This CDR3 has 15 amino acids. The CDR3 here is CASTSTSGTGETQYF. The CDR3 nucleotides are TGTGCCAGCACTTCGACTAGCGGGACTGGAGAGACCCAGTACTTC.

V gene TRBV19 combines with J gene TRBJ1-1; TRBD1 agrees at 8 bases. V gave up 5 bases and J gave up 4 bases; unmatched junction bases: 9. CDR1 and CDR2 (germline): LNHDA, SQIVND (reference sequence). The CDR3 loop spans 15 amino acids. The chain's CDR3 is CASSPGPTGVTEAFF. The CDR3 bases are TGTGCCAGTAGTCCAGGCCCGACAGGGGTCACTGAAGCTTTCTTT.

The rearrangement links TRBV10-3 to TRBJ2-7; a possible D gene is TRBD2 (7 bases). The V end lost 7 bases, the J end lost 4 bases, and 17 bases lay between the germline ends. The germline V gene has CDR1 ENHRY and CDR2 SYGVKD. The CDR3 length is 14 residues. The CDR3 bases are TGTGCCATCACGGAGGGGGGGCCGGAGTACGAGCAGTACTTC. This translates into CAITEGGPEYEQYF.

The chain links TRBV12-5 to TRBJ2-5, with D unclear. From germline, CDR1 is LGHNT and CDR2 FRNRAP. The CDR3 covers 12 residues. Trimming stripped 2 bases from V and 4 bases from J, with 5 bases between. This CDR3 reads CASGLNGETQYF. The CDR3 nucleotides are TGTGCTAGTGGTTTGAACGGAGAGACCCAGTACTTC.

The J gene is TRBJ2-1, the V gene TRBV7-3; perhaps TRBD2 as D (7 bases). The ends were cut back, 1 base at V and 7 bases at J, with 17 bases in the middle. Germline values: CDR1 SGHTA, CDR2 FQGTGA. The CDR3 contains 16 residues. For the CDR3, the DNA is TGTGCCAGCAGCTTAAAAGGGGGGGTTGTGGGGAATGAGCAGTTCTTC. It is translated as CASSLKGGVVGNEQFF.

This CDR3 reads CAITGQGTSNYGYTF. The CDR3 coding sequence is TGTGCCATCACGGGACAGGGGACTTCTAACTATGGCTACACCTTC. The chain combines TRBV10-3 with TRBJ1-2; 10 nucleotides align to TRBD1. The CDR3 is 15 residues long. V shed 7 bases, J shed 0 bases, and the junction held 5 bases outside the gene matches. CDR1 is ENHRY and CDR2 is SYGVKD in the germline V gene.

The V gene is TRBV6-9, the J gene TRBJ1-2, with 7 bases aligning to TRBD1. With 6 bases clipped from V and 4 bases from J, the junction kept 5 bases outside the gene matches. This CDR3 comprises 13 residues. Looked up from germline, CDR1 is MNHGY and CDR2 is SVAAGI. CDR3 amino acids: CASRDDRAYGYTF. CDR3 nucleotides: TGTGCCAGCAGAGATGACAGGGCCTATGGCTACACCTTC.

CDR3 nucleotides: TGCAGCGTTGTGGGGTATAGGGGCACCGGGGAGCTGTTTTTT. Translating it yields CSVVGYRGTGELFF. V is TRBV29-1 and J is TRBJ2-2; a possible D gene is TRBD1 (5 bases). The germline V and J ends were trimmed by 4 bases and 4 bases, with 13 bases remaining between them. The CDR3 is 14 amino acids. From germline, CDR1 is SQVTM and CDR2 ANQGSEA.

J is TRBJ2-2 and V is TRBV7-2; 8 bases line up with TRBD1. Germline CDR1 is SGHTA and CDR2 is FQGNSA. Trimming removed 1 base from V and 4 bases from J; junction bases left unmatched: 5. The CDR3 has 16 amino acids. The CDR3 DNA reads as TGTGCCAGCAGCTTAGGACAGGGGTATGTCACCGGGGAGCTGTTTTTT. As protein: CASSLGQGYVTGELFF. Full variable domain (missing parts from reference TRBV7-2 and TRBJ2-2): GAGVSQSPSNKVTEKGKDVELRCDPISGHTALYWYRQSLGQGLEFLIYFQGNSAPDKSGLPSDRFSAERTGGSVSTLTIQRTQQEDSAVYLCASSLGQGYVTGELFFGEGSRLTVL.

CDR3 nucleotide sequence: TGTGCCAGCAGTAACGGGGGGGCGTCCTACAATGAGCAGTTCTTC. Its translation is CASSNGGASYNEQFF. The J gene is TRBJ2-1, the V gene TRBV28; the match to TRBD2 covers 8 bases. From germline, CDR1 is MDHEN and CDR2 SYDVKM. V gave up 5 bases and J gave up 1 base; unmatched junction bases: 4. This CDR3 region has 15 residues. Variable domain in full (rest from reference TRBV28 and TRBJ2-1): DVKVTQSSRYLVKRTGEKVFLECVQDMDHENMFWYRQDPGLGLRLIYFSYDVKMKEKGDIPEGYSVSREKKERFSLILESASTNQTSMYLCASSNGGASYNEQFFGPGTRLTVL.

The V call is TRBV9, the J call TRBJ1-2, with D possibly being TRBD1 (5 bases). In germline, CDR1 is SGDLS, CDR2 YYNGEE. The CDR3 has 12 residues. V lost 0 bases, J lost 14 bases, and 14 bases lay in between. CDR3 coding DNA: TGTGCCAGCAGCGTAGTACGGGGGACGGATACCTTC. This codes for CASSVVRGTDTF.

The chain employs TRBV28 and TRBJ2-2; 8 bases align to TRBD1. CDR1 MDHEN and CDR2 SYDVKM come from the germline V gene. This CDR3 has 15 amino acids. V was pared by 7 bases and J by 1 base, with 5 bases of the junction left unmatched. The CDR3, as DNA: TGTGCCAGCAAAGAAGGGACAGGGAACACCGGGGAGCTGTTTTTT. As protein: CASKEGTGNTGELFF.